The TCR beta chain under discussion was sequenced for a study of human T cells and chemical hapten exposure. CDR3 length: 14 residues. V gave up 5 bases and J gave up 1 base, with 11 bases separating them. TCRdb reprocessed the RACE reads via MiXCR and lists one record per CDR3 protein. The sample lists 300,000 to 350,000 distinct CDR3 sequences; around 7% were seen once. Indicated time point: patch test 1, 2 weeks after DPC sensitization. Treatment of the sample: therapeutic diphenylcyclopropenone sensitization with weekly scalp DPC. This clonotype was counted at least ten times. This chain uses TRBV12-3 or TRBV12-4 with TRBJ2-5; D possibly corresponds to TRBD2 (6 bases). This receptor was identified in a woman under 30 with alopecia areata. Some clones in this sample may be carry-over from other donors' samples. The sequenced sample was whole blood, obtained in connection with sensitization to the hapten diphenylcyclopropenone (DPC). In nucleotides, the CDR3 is TGTGCCAGCAGTACGGGACTCTTCCAAGAGACCCAGTACTTC. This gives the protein CASSTGLFQETQYF.